The clone carrying this T cell receptor (beta chain) appeared a few times. The sample originates from a study of blood T cell repertoires in COVID-19. Seattle patients were enrolled while actively infected and followed longitudinally. The repertoire was sequenced with immunoSEQ multiplex PCR; TCRdb's copy has only in-frame clones and lacks some. The sample has about 230,000 clones; approximately 84% are singletons. The clonotype was recovered from a man aged 50 to 59 with COVID-19, enrolled during active disease. Sequenced: peripheral blood.

The CDR3: CATSSTGGFDYGYTF. The DNA of the CDR3 is TGTGCCACCAGCAGTACAGGGGGCTTTGACTATGGCTACACCTTC. J is TRBJ1-2 and V is TRBV15; TRBD1 matches 9 bases. The CDR3 covers 15 residues. Germline V lookup: CDR1 LNHNV, CDR2 YYDKDF (reference sequence). After removal of 3 bases from V and 3 bases from J, the junction contained 5 bases not matched to a gene.